The T cell receptor (beta chain) under discussion was sequenced for a study of blood T cell repertoires in COVID-19. This CDR3 is 16 amino acids long. The V segment lost 5 bases and the J segment 1 base; nucleotides outside the gene matches: 7. Per the germline V gene, CDR1 is SGHRS and CDR2 is YFSETQ. Repertoires were generated with immunoSEQ multiplex PCR, while TCRdb's copy carries only in-frame clones and drops some. This sample has 86,000 or so clones; approximately 80% occur once, and the top ten carry about 10%. What was sequenced was peripheral blood. The TCR was taken from a man aged 65 to 85 with acute or convalescent COVID-19. The chain recombines TRBV5-1 with TRBJ2-3; TRBD2 matches 10 bases. The CDR3 reads CASRAGGFTRTDTQYF. DNA of the CDR3: TGCGCCAGCAGAGCGGGGGGGTTTACCCGCACAGATACGCAGTATTTT.